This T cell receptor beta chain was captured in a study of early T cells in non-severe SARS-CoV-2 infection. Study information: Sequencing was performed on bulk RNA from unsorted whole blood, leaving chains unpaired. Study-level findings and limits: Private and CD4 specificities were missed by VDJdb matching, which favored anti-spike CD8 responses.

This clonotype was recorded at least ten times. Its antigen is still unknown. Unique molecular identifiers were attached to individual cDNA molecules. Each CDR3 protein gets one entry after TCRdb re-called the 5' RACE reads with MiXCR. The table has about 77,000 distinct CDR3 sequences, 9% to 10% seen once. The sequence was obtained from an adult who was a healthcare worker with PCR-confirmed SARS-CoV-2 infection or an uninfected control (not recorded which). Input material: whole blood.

CDR3 amino acids: CASSYGPGQNYGYTF. CDR3 coding DNA: TGTGCCAGCAGTTACGGCCCGGGACAGAACTATGGCTACACCTTC. The chain is built from TRBV6-6 and TRBJ1-2, with TRBD1 identical over 7 bases. Trimming removed 2 bases from V and 2 bases from J; junction bases left unmatched: 5. Germline CDR1 and CDR2: MNHNY and SVGAGI (reference sequence). This CDR3 spans 15 amino acids.